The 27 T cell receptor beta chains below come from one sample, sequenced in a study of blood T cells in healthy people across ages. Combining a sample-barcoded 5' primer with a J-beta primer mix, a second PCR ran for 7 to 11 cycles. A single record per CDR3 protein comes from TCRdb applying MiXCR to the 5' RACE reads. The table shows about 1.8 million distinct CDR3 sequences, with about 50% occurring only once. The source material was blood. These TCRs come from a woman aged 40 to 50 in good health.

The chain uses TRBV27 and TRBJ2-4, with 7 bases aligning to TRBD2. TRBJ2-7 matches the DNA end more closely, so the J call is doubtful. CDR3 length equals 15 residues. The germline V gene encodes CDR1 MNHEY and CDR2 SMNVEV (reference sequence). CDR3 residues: CASRLAALFFYEQYF. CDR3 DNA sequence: TGTGCCAGCAGGCTAGCGGCTCTCTTCTTCTACGAGCAGTACTTC.

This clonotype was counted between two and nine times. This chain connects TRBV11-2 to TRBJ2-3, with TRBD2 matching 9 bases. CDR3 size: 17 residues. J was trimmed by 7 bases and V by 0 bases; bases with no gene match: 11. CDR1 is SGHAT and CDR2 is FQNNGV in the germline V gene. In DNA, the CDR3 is TGTGCCAGCAGCTTAGATCTGAGCGGGGGGCCGTTGAATACGCAGTATTTT. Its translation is CASSLDLSGGPLNTQYF.

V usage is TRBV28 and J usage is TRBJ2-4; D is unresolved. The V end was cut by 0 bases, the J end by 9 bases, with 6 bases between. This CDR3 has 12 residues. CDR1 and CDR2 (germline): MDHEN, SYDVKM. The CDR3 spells CASSLWETIQYF. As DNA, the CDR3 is TGTGCCAGCAGTTTATGGGAAACCATTCAGTACTTC.

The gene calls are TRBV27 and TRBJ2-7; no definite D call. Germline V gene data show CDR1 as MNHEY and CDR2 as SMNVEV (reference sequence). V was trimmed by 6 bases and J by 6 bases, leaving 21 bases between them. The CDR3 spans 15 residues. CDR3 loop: CASRPNHDKFGEQYF. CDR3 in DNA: TGTGCCAGCAGGCCAAACCACGACAAATTCGGCGAGCAGTACTTC.

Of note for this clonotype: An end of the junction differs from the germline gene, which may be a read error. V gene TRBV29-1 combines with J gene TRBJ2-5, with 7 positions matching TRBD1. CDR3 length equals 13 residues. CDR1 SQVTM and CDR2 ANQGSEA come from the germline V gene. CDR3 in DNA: TGCGGCGTTGGGACAGCCGCAAGGGAGACCCAGTACTTC. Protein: CGVGTAARETQYF. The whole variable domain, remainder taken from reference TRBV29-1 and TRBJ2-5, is SAVISQKPSRDICQRGTSLTIQCQVDSQVTMMFWYRQQPGQSLTLIATANQGSEATYESGFVIDKFPISRPNLTFSTLTVSNMSPEDSSIYLCGVGTAARETQYFGPGTRLLVL.

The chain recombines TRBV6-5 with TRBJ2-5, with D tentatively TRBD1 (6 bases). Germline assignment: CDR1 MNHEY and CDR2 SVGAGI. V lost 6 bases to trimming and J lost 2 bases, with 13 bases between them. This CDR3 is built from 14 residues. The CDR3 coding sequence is TGTGCCAGCAGAAAACAGGGAATACAAGAGACCCAGTACTTC. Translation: CASRKQGIQETQYF.

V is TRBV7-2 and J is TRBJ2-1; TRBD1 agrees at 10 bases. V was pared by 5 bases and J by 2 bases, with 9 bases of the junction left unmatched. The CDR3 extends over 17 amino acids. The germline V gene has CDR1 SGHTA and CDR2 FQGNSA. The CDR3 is CASSLRRTGGPYNEQFF. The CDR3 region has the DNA TGTGCCAGCAGCCTACGGAGGACAGGGGGTCCCTACAATGAGCAGTTCTTC.

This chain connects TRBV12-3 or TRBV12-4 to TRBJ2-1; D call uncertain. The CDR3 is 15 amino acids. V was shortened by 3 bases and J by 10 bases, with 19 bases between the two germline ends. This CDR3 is CASSLRNQDGKEQFF. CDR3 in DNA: TGTGCCAGCAGTTTGAGAAATCAGGACGGCAAAGAGCAGTTCTTC.

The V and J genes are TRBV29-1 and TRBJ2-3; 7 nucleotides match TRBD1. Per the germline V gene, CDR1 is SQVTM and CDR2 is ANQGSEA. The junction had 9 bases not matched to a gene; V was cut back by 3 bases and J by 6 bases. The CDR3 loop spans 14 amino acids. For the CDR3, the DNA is TGCAGCGTTGATATACAGGGCAGGGGGGATACGCAGTATTTT. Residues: CSVDIQGRGDTQYF.

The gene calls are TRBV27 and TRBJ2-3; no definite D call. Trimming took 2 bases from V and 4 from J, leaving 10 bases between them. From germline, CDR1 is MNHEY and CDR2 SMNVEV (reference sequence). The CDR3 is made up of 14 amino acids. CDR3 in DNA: TGTGCCAGCAGTTTAATCATCAATGCAGATACGCAGTATTTT. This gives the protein CASSLIINADTQYF.

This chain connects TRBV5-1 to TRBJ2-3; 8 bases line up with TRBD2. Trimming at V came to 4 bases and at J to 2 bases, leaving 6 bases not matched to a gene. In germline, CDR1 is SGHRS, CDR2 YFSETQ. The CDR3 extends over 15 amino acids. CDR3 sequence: CASSRASGHTDTQYF. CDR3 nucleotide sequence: TGCGCCAGCAGCCGCGCTAGCGGGCACACAGATACGCAGTATTTT.

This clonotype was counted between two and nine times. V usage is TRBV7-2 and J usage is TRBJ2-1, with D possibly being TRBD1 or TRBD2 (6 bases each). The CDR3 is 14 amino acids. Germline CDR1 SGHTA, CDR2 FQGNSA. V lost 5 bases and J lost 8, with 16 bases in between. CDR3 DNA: TGTGCCAGCAGCCCCCGGGTTAGGGGGGATGAGCAGTTCTTC. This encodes CASSPRVRGDEQFF.

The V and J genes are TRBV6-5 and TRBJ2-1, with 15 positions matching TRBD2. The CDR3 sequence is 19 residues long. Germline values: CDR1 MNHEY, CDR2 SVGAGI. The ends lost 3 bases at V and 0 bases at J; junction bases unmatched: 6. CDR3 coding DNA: TGTGCCAGCAGTTATCGGACTAGCGGGGGGGCAAGCTCCTACAATGAGCAGTTCTTC. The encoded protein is CASSYRTSGGASSYNEQFF.

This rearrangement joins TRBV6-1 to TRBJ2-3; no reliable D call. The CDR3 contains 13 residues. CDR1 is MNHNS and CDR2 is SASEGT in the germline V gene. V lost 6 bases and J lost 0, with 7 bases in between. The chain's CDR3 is CASRTYSTDTQYF. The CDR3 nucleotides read TGTGCCAGCAGAACGTACAGCACAGATACGCAGTATTTT.

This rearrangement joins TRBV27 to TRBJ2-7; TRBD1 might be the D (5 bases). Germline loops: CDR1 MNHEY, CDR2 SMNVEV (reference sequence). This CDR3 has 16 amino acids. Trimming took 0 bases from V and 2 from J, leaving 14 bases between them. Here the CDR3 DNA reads TGTGCCAGCAGTTTATCGATCACAGGCACAACCTACGAGCAGTACTTC. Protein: CASSLSITGTTYEQYF.

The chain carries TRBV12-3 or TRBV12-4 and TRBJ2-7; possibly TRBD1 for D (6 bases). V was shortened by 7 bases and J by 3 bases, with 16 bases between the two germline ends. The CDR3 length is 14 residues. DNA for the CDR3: TGTGCCAGCACTTTGGGGGCGGCCCTCTACGAGCAGTACTTC. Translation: CASTLGAALYEQYF.

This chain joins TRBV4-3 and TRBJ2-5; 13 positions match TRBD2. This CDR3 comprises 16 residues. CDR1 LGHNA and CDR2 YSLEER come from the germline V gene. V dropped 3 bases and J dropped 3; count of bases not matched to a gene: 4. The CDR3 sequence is CASSHLGLAGEETQYF. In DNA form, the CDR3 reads TGCGCCAGCAGCCATCTCGGACTAGCGGGGGAAGAGACCCAGTACTTC.

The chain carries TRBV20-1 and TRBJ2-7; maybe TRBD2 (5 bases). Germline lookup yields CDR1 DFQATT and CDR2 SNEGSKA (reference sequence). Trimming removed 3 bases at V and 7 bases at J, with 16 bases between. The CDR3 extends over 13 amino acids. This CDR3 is CSASNLDSEEQYF. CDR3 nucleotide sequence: TGCAGTGCTAGTAACCTGGACTCAGAGGAGCAGTACTTC.

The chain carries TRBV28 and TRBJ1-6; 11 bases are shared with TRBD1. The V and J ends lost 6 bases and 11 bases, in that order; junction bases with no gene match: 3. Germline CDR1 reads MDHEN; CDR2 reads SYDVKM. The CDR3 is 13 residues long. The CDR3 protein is CASRGTGGPPLHF. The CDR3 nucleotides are TGTGCCAGCAGGGGGACAGGGGGACCACCCCTCCACTTT.

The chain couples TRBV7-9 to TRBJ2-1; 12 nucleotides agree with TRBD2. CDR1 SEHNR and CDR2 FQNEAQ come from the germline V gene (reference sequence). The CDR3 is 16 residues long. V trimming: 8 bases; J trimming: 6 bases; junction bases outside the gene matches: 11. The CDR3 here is CASPKALAGGLNEQFF. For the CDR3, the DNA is TGTGCCAGCCCCAAGGCCCTAGCGGGGGGGCTCAATGAGCAGTTCTTC.

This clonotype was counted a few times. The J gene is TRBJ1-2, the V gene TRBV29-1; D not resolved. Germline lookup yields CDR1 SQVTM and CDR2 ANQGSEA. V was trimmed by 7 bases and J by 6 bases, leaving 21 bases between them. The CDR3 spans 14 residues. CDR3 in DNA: TGCAGCGCATGGGAAGGGATCGAAAATGATGGCTACACCTTC. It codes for CSAWEGIENDGYTF.

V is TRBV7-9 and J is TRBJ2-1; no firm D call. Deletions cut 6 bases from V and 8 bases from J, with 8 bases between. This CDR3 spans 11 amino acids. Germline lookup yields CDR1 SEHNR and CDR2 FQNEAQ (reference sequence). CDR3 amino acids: CASRSNDEQFF. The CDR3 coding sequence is TGTGCCAGCAGATCTAACGATGAGCAGTTCTTC.

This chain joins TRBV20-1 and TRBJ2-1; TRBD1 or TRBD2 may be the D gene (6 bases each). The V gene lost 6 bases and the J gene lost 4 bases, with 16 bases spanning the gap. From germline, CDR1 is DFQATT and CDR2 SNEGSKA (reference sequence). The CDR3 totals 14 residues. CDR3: CSAREGGQYNEQFF. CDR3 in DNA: TGCAGTGCCCGTGAGGGGGGCCAGTACAATGAGCAGTTCTTC.

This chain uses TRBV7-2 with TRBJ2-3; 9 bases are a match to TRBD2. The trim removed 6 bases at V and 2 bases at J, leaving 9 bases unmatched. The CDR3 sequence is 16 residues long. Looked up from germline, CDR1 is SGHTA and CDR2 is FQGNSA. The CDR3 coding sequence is TGTGCCAGCAGTTACCTTAGCGGGAGTCCCACAGATACGCAGTATTTT. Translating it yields CASSYLSGSPTDTQYF.

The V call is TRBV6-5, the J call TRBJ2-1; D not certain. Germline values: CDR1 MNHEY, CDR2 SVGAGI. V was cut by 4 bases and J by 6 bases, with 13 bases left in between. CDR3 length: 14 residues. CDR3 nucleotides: TGTGCCAGCAGTTCGCCGTGGAGAAGCAATGAGCAGTTCTTC. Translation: CASSSPWRSNEQFF.

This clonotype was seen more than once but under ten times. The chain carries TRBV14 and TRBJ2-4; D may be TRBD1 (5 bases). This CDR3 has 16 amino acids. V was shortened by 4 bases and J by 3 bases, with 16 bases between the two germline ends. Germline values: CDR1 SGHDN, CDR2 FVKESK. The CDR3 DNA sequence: TGTGCCAGCAGCCTCGGTGACCAGGGTCTCAAAAACATTCAGTACTTC. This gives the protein CASSLGDQGLKNIQYF.

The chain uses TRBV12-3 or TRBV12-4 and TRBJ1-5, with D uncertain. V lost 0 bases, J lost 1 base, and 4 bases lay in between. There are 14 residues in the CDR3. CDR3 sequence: CASSLALSNQPQHF. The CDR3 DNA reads TGTGCCAGCAGTTTAGCGCTCAGCAATCAGCCCCAGCATTTT.